One and the same sample provided the 10 T cell receptor beta chains below, sequenced in a study of beta chain features in type 1 diabetes. Reverse transcribing all isolated RNA meant expressed TCRB transcripts were sequenced. The assay was immunoSEQ multiplex PCR, and TCRdb's table has in-frame clones only and misses some. The table records 810,000 or so clones, about 17% of them present only once. Material: naive CD4+ T cells from blood. These receptors all come from a woman aged 18-29 years in good health.

This clone was seen a few times. The chain employs TRBV19 and TRBJ2-2; D unclear. CDR3 length: 13 residues. The germline CDR1 and CDR2 sequences are LNHDA and SQIVND (reference sequence). Trimming removed 2 bases from V and 5 bases from J, with 6 bases in between. The CDR3 sequence: CASSISGTGELFF. The CDR3 DNA is TGTGCCAGTAGTATATCCGGAACCGGGGAGCTGTTTTTT.

This clone was counted only a few times. The chain couples TRBV18 to TRBJ2-6; D remains ambiguous. Germline V gene sequence: CDR1 KGHSH, CDR2 LQKENI. V shed 3 bases and J shed 1 base, with 10 bases lying between them. CDR3 length equals 16 residues. The CDR3 sequence: CASSPRLLSGANVLTF. The CDR3 DNA sequence: TGTGCCAGCTCACCCCGGCTGCTATCTGGGGCCAACGTCCTGACTTTC.

This clone has just a few counts. The CDR3 nucleotides read TGTGCCAGCAGCCCGAGACTAGCGGGAGCCGAGCAGTACTTC. It yields the protein CASSPRLAGAEQYF. V gene TRBV4-2 combines with J gene TRBJ2-7; 12 bases line up with TRBD2. V trimming: 4 bases; J trimming: 6 bases; junction bases outside the gene matches: 4. The CDR3 has 14 amino acids. The germline V gene encodes CDR1 LGHNA and CDR2 YNFKEQ.

The chain couples TRBV7-9 to TRBJ1-2; D unclear. Germline CDR1 is SEHNR and CDR2 is FQNEAQ (reference sequence). Trimming pared 3 bases from V and 4 bases from J, leaving 15 bases between. The CDR3 runs 15 residues. CDR3 amino acids: CASSLEGVPGYGYTF. The DNA of the CDR3 is TGTGCCAGCAGCTTGGAGGGAGTTCCGGGCTATGGCTACACCTTC.

This clone has a handful of counts. This chain links TRBV9 with TRBJ2-3; 8 nucleotides align to TRBD2. The CDR3 contains 18 residues. Germline-derived CDR1 and CDR2 are SGDLS and YYNGEE. V lost 5 bases to trimming and J lost 1 base; unmatched junction nucleotides: 15. CDR3 region: CASSQGSGMFLGTDTQYF. The CDR3 DNA reads TGTGCCAGCAGTCAGGGTAGCGGGATGTTTCTAGGCACAGATACGCAGTATTTT.

This clone was observed a few times. The rearrangement links TRBV7-9 to TRBJ1-3, with unresolved D. Trimming took off 3 bases at V and 2 bases at J, with 8 bases between the two ends. CDR1 and CDR2 (germline): SEHNR, FQNEAQ (reference sequence). CDR3 length: 14 residues. CDR3 residues: CASSLWRAGNTIYF. The CDR3 DNA follows: TGTGCCAGCAGCTTGTGGAGAGCTGGAAACACCATATATTTT.

This clone turned up a few times. The chain couples TRBV5-1 to TRBJ2-3; 9 nucleotides agree with TRBD1. Germline V gives CDR1 SGHRS, CDR2 YFSETQ. V lost 4 bases to trimming and J lost 4 bases; unmatched junction nucleotides: 4. The CDR3 is made up of 14 amino acids. The CDR3 loop reads CASSMGQGADTQYF. The DNA of the CDR3 is TGCGCCAGCAGCATGGGACAGGGCGCAGATACGCAGTATTTT.

The chain carries TRBV7-2 and TRBJ2-7, with 8 bases aligning to TRBD2. The CDR3 is 16 residues long. Germline V CDR1 and CDR2: SGHTA, FQGNSA. V shed 5 bases and J 2 bases; nucleotides not matched to a gene: 11. The CDR3 region is CASSLGASGQTYEQYF. The DNA for the CDR3 is TGTGCCAGCAGCCTTGGGGCTAGCGGGCAGACCTACGAGCAGTACTTC.

This clone was counted only a few times. This chain uses TRBV4-3 with TRBJ2-1, with 7 positions matching TRBD2. The ends lost 2 bases at V and 8 bases at J; junction bases unmatched: 12. The CDR3 length is 16 residues. Per the germline V gene, CDR1 is LGHNA and CDR2 is YSLEER. The chain's CDR3 is CASSQLVAGARYEQFF. CDR3 coding DNA: TGCGCCAGCAGCCAACTCGTGGCGGGAGCTAGGTATGAGCAGTTCTTC.

The rearrangement uses TRBV7-9 and TRBJ1-3, with a weak D call TRBD1 (5 bases). Deletions cut 5 bases from V and 0 bases from J, with 11 bases between. Germline V lookup: CDR1 SEHNR, CDR2 FQNEAQ (reference sequence). The CDR3 spans 15 residues. CDR3 DNA: TGTGCCAGCAGCCTTACAGGAATCTCTGGAAACACCATATATTTT. This codes for CASSLTGISGNTIYF.